Presented here are 32 T cell receptor beta chains from one specimen sequenced in a study of T cell responses to AZD1222 COVID-19 vaccine. Method: immunoSEQ multiplex PCR; TCRdb's copy keeps in-frame clones and lacks some. The sample lists 180,000 or so clones; about 91% were seen once. Sequenced here: peripheral blood, sampled on day 0 of AZD1222 vaccination. The receptors were sampled from an adult in good health.

The chain recombines TRBV5-1 with TRBJ1-1; a possible D gene is TRBD1 (6 bases). The V gene's germline CDR1 is SGHRS and CDR2 YFSETQ. This CDR3 contains 14 residues. V was clipped by 4 bases and J by 5 bases, with 15 bases between them. DNA of the CDR3: TGCGCCAGCAGCCCGGGGGCAGGGAGTACTGAAGCTTTCTTT. Translation gives CASSPGAGSTEAFF.

The rearrangement uses TRBV12-3 or TRBV12-4 and TRBJ2-7; 7 nucleotides align to TRBD2. CDR3 size: 12 residues. After removal of 7 bases from V and 4 bases from J, the junction contained 4 bases not matched to a gene. The CDR3 here is CASTLGGYEQYF. The CDR3 nucleotides read TGTGCCAGCACCCTGGGGGGGTACGAGCAGTACTTC.

This clone appeared once. The genes are TRBV5-1 and TRBJ1-1; 9 bases line up with TRBD1. The CDR3 length is 16 residues. Trimming took 0 bases from V and 2 from J; bases not matched to a gene: 5. CDR1 and CDR2 (germline): SGHRS, YFSETQ. CDR3 in DNA: TGCGCCAGCAGCTTGGAGGGGACAGGGATCAACACTGAAGCTTTCTTT. Its protein product is CASSLEGTGINTEAFF.

This clone was recorded a few times. The V gene is TRBV21-1, the J gene TRBJ2-1; the table's D gene call, TRBD2, was not cross checked with the DNA. TRBV21-1 is described as a pseudogene. The CDR3 totals 16 residues. The CDR3 here is CASSKGASGAHNEQFF. As DNA, the CDR3 is TGTGCCAGCAGCAAGGGCGCTAGCGGGGCTCACAATGAGCAGTTCTTC.

This chain uses TRBV2 with TRBJ2-4; 7 bases match TRBD1. The germline V gene has CDR1 SNHLY and CDR2 FYNNEI. The length of the CDR3 is 16 residues. J was trimmed by 0 bases and V by 4 bases; bases with no gene match: 6. This CDR3 reads CASSAGTAIAKNIQYF. The CDR3, as DNA: TGTGCCAGCAGTGCCGGGACAGCTATAGCCAAAAACATTCAGTACTTC. Supplemented by reference TRBV2 and TRBJ2-4, the full variable domain reads EPEVTQTPSHQVTQMGQEVILRCVPISNHLYFYWYRQILGQKVEFLVSFYNNEISEKSEIFDDQFSVERPDGSNFTLKIRSTKLEDSAMYFCASSAGTAIAKNIQYFGAGTRLSVL.

Here the CDR3 reads CASSLTRDRGVGTEAFF. The CDR3 DNA follows: TGTGCCAGCAGCTTAACCCGGGACAGGGGGGTCGGCACTGAAGCTTTCTTT. The genes are TRBV7-6 and TRBJ1-1, with TRBD1 matching over 11 bases. CDR1 and CDR2 from the germline V gene are SGHVS and FNYEAQ. The CDR3 length is 17 residues. Unmatched junction bases numbered 9, after V lost 2 bases and J lost 4 bases.

This clone was seen only once. This chain joins TRBV10-3 and TRBJ2-7, with TRBD1 matching 9 bases. The germline V gene has CDR1 ENHRY and CDR2 SYGVKD. The CDR3 consists of 17 residues. With V trimmed by 2 bases and J by 0 bases, 8 bases remained unmatched. CDR3 DNA sequence: TGTGCCATCAGTGAGAGTGTCCCGGGACAGGGCTCCTACGAGCAGTACTTC. Amino acids: CAISESVPGQGSYEQYF.

The rearrangement joins TRBV10-3 to TRBJ2-3; 10 bases fit TRBD2. Germline values: CDR1 ENHRY, CDR2 SYGVKD. CDR3 length: 16 residues. Losses at the gene ends were 6 bases for V and 3 bases for J; bases not matched to a gene: 9. This CDR3 is CAISGRGSGGTDTQYF. CDR3 DNA: TGTGCCATCAGCGGCCGGGGTAGCGGGGGGACAGATACGCAGTATTTT.

The chain couples TRBV6-5 to TRBJ2-3; perhaps D is TRBD1 or TRBD2 (7 bases each). In germline, CDR1 is MNHEY, CDR2 SVGAGI. CDR3 length: 16 amino acids. V lost 4 bases, J lost 5 bases, and 19 bases lay in between. DNA of the CDR3: TGTGCCAGCAGTTCGTGGGAGGGGGCCGTGGGAGATACGCAGTATTTT. Translation gives CASSSWEGAVGDTQYF.

CDR3 sequence: CASSIGAGLTYEQYF. The DNA for the CDR3 is TGTGCCAGTAGTATAGGCGCAGGGTTGACCTACGAGCAGTACTTC. The gene calls are TRBV19 and TRBJ2-7, with a tentative D call TRBD1 (5 bases). Per the germline V gene, CDR1 is LNHDA and CDR2 is SQIVND (reference sequence). V lost 1 base and J lost 2, with 12 bases in between. This CDR3 spans 15 amino acids.

V usage is TRBV29-1 and J usage is TRBJ1-5; a possible D gene is TRBD1 (6 bases). V was shortened by 6 bases and J by 0 bases, with 9 bases between the two germline ends. The CDR3 spans 13 residues. Germline loops: CDR1 SQVTM, CDR2 ANQGSEA. The CDR3 DNA reads as TGCAGCGTCCGAGGGGGTAGCAATCAGCCCCAGCATTTT. Its protein product is CSVRGGSNQPQHF.

V and J are TRBV19 and TRBJ1-3; D ambiguous. This CDR3 has 15 residues. Trimming stripped 10 bases from V and 0 bases from J, with 16 bases between. Germline CDR1 LNHDA, CDR2 SQIVND (reference sequence). The chain's CDR3 is CAIKSGDSSGNTIYF. CDR3 bases: TGTGCCATCAAATCCGGGGATAGCTCTGGAAACACCATATATTTT. The whole variable domain, filled in from reference TRBV19 and TRBJ1-3, reads DGGITQSPKYLFRKEGQNVTLSCEQNLNHDAMYWYRQDPGQGLRLIYYSQIVNDFQKGDIAEGYSVSREKKESFPLTVTSAQKNPTAFYLCAIKSGDSSGNTIYFGEGSWLTVV.

The chain links TRBV5-6 to TRBJ2-2; tentatively, D is TRBD1 (6 bases). Germline CDR1 SGHDT, CDR2 YYEEEE. This CDR3 is 15 amino acids long. Between the trimmed V and J ends, which lost 4 bases and 3 bases, there was a span of 13 bases. CDR3: CASSRQGLYTGELFF. The CDR3 DNA reads as TGTGCCAGCAGCCGGCAGGGGCTTTACACCGGGGAGCTGTTTTTT. Complete variable domain (other parts from reference TRBV5-6 and TRBJ2-2): DAGVTQSPTHLIKTRGQQVTLRCSPKSGHDTVSWYQQALGQGPQFIFQYYEEEERQRGNFPDRFSGHQFPNYSSELNVNALLLGDSALYLCASSRQGLYTGELFFGEGSRLTVL.

The chain couples TRBV2 to TRBJ1-2; 12 nucleotides agree with TRBD1. This CDR3 contains 14 residues. Germline V lookup: CDR1 SNHLY, CDR2 FYNNEI. V lost 8 bases and J lost 8; bases outside the gene matches: 9. The CDR3, as DNA: TGTGCCAGCGTTTTCCGGGACAGGGGGCTCGGCTACACCTTC. This gives the protein CASVFRDRGLGYTF. The entire variable domain, with the rest obtained from reference TRBV2 and TRBJ1-2, is as follows: EPEVTQTPSHQVTQMGQEVILRCVPISNHLYFYWYRQILGQKVEFLVSFYNNEISEKSEIFDDQFSVERPDGSNFTLKIRSTKLEDSAMYFCASVFRDRGLGYTFGSGTRLTVV.

The chain recombines TRBV5-1 with TRBJ2-1, with D possibly TRBD1 on 6 matching bases. Trimming shortened V by 2 bases and J by 3 bases, and 9 bases separated the two germline ends. Germline values: CDR1 SGHRS, CDR2 YFSETQ. The CDR3 extends over 14 amino acids. Here the CDR3 DNA reads TGCGCCAGCAGCTTAGGGGGATTCTACAATGAGCAGTTCTTC. Residues: CASSLGGFYNEQFF. The full variable domain, its missing parts supplied by reference TRBV5-1 and TRBJ2-1, is KAGVTQTPRYLIKTRGQQVTLSCSPISGHRSVSWYQQTPGQGLQFLFEYFSETQRNKGNFPGRFSGRQFSNSRSEMNVSTLELGDSALYLCASSLGGFYNEQFFGPGTRLTVL.

V is TRBV20-1 and J is TRBJ1-1; no definite D call. Germline V gene lookup returns CDR1 DFQATT and CDR2 SNEGSKA (reference sequence). The CDR3 length is 11 residues. Trimming removed 6 bases from V and 0 bases from J, with 5 bases in between. CDR3 coding DNA: TGCAGTGCGCACCTGAACACTGAAGCTTTCTTT. As protein: CSAHLNTEAFF.

CDR3: CASSQEGQASGANVLTF. Written as DNA, the CDR3 is TGCGCCAGCAGCCAGGAAGGACAGGCCTCTGGGGCCAACGTCCTGACTTTC. The chain combines TRBV4-1 with TRBJ2-6, with 7 bases aligning to TRBD1. The CDR3 loop spans 17 amino acids. The V segment lost 3 bases and the J segment 0 bases; nucleotides outside the gene matches: 5. Germline V gene sequence: CDR1 MGHRA, CDR2 YSYEKL.

The chain joins TRBV27 to TRBJ2-7, with 8 bases identical to TRBD1. V trimming: 6 bases; J trimming: 4 bases; junction bases outside the gene matches: 11. CDR1 and CDR2 (germline): MNHEY, SMNVEV (reference sequence). This CDR3 has 15 residues. The CDR3 reads CASSLSRGTGYEQYF. CDR3 coding DNA: TGTGCCAGCAGCCTCAGTCGGGGGACAGGTTACGAGCAGTACTTC.

The V and J genes are TRBV7-9 and TRBJ2-7, with no clear D. CDR1 and CDR2 from the germline V gene are SEHNR and FQNEAQ (reference sequence). The CDR3 consists of 13 residues. V shed 2 bases and J shed 3 bases, with 8 bases lying between them. The CDR3 nucleotides read TGTGCCAGCAGCTTAAGTGGCAGCTACGAGCAGTACTTC. This encodes CASSLSGSYEQYF.

The chain employs TRBV15 and TRBJ2-7; D unclear. The CDR3 totals 15 residues. Germline CDR1 reads LNHNV; CDR2 reads YYDKDF (reference sequence). V dropped 3 bases and J dropped 2 bases, with 14 bases sitting between them. The CDR3: CATSRLVENPYEQYF. For the CDR3, the DNA is TGTGCCACCAGCAGGCTCGTCGAAAACCCCTACGAGCAGTACTTC.

This chain links TRBV20-1 with TRBJ2-5; no definite D call. This CDR3 region has 10 residues. Trimming pared 7 bases from V and 3 bases from J, leaving 6 bases between. CDR1 and CDR2 from the germline V gene are DFQATT and SNEGSKA (reference sequence). This CDR3 reads CSVWKETQYF. The CDR3 DNA reads TGCAGTGTATGGAAAGAGACCCAGTACTTC.

The genes are TRBV25-1 and TRBJ1-4, with D unclear. Germline CDR1 reads MGHDK; CDR2 reads SYGVNS. Deletions cut 3 bases from V and 4 bases from J, with 12 bases between. The CDR3 length is 15 residues. The CDR3 here is CASSDPTGLNEKLFF. Written as DNA, the CDR3 is TGTGCCAGCAGTGACCCGACCGGACTTAATGAAAAACTGTTTTTT.

The chain is built from TRBV19 and TRBJ1-4; D uncertain. Trimming shortened V by 7 bases and J by 8 bases, and 17 bases separated the two germline ends. Looked up from germline, CDR1 is LNHDA and CDR2 is SQIVND (reference sequence). The CDR3 extends over 14 amino acids. In nucleotides, the CDR3 is TGTGCCAGTACGAGGACGGGGATCGGGGAAAAACTGTTTTTT. Protein sequence: CASTRTGIGEKLFF.

The rearrangement links TRBV2 to TRBJ1-1; weak D call: TRBD1 (5 bases). The CDR3 covers 14 residues. Trimming pared 7 bases from V and 0 bases from J, leaving 12 bases between. CDR1 SNHLY and CDR2 FYNNEI come from the germline V gene. CDR3 protein: CASTGQAVNTEAFF. In DNA, the CDR3 is TGTGCCAGCACCGGACAAGCCGTGAACACTGAAGCTTTCTTT. Complete variable domain (other parts from reference TRBV2 and TRBJ1-1): EPEVTQTPSHQVTQMGQEVILRCVPISNHLYFYWYRQILGQKVEFLVSFYNNEISEKSEIFDDQFSVERPDGSNFTLKIRSTKLEDSAMYFCASTGQAVNTEAFFGQGTRLTVV.

The chain is built from TRBV6-4 and TRBJ1-3, with TRBD1 identical over 7 bases. The CDR3 sequence is 15 residues long. Per the germline V gene, CDR1 is MRHNA and CDR2 is SNTAGT. Trimming removed 3 bases from V and 2 bases from J; junction bases left unmatched: 4. CDR3: CASSETGEAGNTIYF. The DNA for the CDR3 is TGTGCCAGCAGTGAAACAGGGGAAGCTGGAAACACCATATATTTT.

This clone was detected only once. The V and J genes are TRBV19 and TRBJ1-6; tentatively, D is TRBD1 (5 bases). The V end was cut by 5 bases, the J end by 8 bases, with 22 bases between. The germline gives CDR1 LNHDA, CDR2 SQIVND (reference sequence). This CDR3 region has 17 residues. The CDR3 spells CASSPQRGFRLDSPLHF. The CDR3 DNA sequence: TGTGCCAGTAGTCCCCAAAGGGGTTTCCGTTTGGATTCACCCCTCCACTTT.

The CDR3 sequence: CASSPGQGWGEEQYF. CDR3 bases: TGTGCCAGCAGCCCGGGACAGGGTTGGGGCGAGGAGCAGTACTTC. This chain connects TRBV5-4 to TRBJ2-7, with 9 bases matching TRBD1. From germline, CDR1 is SGHNT and CDR2 YYREEE (reference sequence). The CDR3 sequence is 15 residues long. Trimming at V came to 4 bases and at J to 7 bases, leaving 12 bases not matched to a gene. Looking up the rest from reference TRBV5-4 and TRBJ2-7 gives the full variable domain: ETGVTQSPTHLIKTRGQQVTLRCSSQSGHNTVSWYQQALGQGPQFIFQYYREEENGRGNFPPRFSGLQFPNYSSELNVNALELDDSALYLCASSPGQGWGEEQYFGPGTRLTVT.

The chain recombines TRBV20-1 with TRBJ2-7; 7 bases map to TRBD2. Germline V gene data show CDR1 as DFQATT and CDR2 as SNEGSKA (reference sequence). V gave up 6 bases and J gave up 3 bases; unmatched junction bases: 2. The CDR3 is made up of 11 amino acids. The CDR3: CSAGGDYEQYF. The CDR3 DNA sequence: TGCAGTGCGGGGGGGGACTACGAGCAGTACTTC.

The rearrangement joins TRBV6-5 to TRBJ1-2, with D maybe TRBD1 (5 bases). V was shortened by 1 base and J by 7 bases, with 13 bases between the two germline ends. The CDR3 length is 14 residues. Germline V lookup: CDR1 MNHEY, CDR2 SVGAGI. The CDR3 reads CASSYLQDGSGYTF. In DNA form, the CDR3 reads TGTGCCAGCAGTTACTTACAGGACGGTAGTGGCTACACCTTC.

With respect to this clone: The sample contains more than one DNA sequence encoding this CDR3. The rearrangement joins TRBV5-4 to TRBJ1-2; a possible D gene is TRBD1 (6 bases). V lost 0 bases to trimming and J lost 8 bases, with 11 bases between them. In germline, CDR1 is SGHNT, CDR2 YYREEE (reference sequence). CDR3 length equals 13 residues. The CDR3 region has the DNA TGTGCCAGCAGCTTGGACAGGGAAGACGGCTACACCTTC. Translated: CASSLDREDGYTF. The whole variable domain, filled in from reference TRBV5-4 and TRBJ1-2, reads ETGVTQSPTHLIKTRGQQVTLRCSSQSGHNTVSWYQQALGQGPQFIFQYYREEENGRGNFPPRFSGLQFPNYSSELNVNALELDDSALYLCASSLDREDGYTFGSGTRLTVV.

V gene TRBV6-5 combines with J gene TRBJ2-7, with D perhaps matching TRBD1 (6 bases). The CDR3 covers 14 residues. Trimming removed 7 bases at V and 1 base at J, with 14 bases between. Per the germline V gene, CDR1 is MNHEY and CDR2 is SVGAGI. The CDR3 spells CASKQGFSSYEQYF. The CDR3, as DNA: TGTGCCAGCAAACAGGGTTTTTCATCCTACGAGCAGTACTTC.

The chain couples TRBV28 to TRBJ1-2, with D possibly matching TRBD1 (5 bases). Germline V CDR1 and CDR2: MDHEN, SYDVKM. The CDR3 covers 16 residues. V gave up 5 bases and J gave up 2 bases, with 18 bases separating them. The CDR3 DNA follows: TGTGCCAGCAGTCCCGGGACTGGGAACCGAAACTATGGCTACACCTTC. Residues: CASSPGTGNRNYGYTF.